This T cell receptor (beta chain) emerged from a study of control samples from healthy donors and cancer patients. The germline V gene has CDR1 SGHTA and CDR2 FQGNSA. V shed 6 bases, J shed 4 bases, and the junction held 4 bases outside the gene matches. The CDR3 consists of 13 residues. Sequencing was performed with immunoSEQ multiplex PCR; in TCRdb, only in-frame clones are kept and a portion is missing. The table has around 180,000 clones, around nine tenths seen once. What was sequenced was blood. This sequence was found in a woman under 40 in good health. The J gene is TRBJ1-1, the V gene TRBV7-2, with 8 bases fitting TRBD1. The chain's CDR3 is CASRETGGTEAFF. DNA for the CDR3: TGTGCCAGCAGGGAAACAGGGGGCACTGAAGCTTTCTTT.